The rows below give T cell receptor beta chains drawn from one sample of a study of Graves' ophthalmopathy and Graves' hyperthyroidism. Each CDR3 protein gets one entry after TCRdb re-called the multiplex PCR reads with MiXCR. The data contain 500,000 to 700,000 distinct CDR3 sequences, less than 45% of them singletons. Specimen: peripheral blood or thyroid tissue (not recorded which). The receptors come from an adult man with Graves' hyperthyroidism. Both conserved end residues are part of each CDR3. D genes are given only for firm matches. Not all rows give a size; the values are once, few, many and, for expanded clones, a class.

once	TRBV12-3/TRBV12-4	TRBJ1-2	.	TGTGCCAGCAGAGCCGGGGGGATGGATGGCTACACCTTC	CASRAGGMDGYTF
.	TRBV2	TRBJ2-7	.	TGTGCCAGCAGTGGACATTTGGGCGGGCCCTACGAGCAGTACTTC	CASSGHLGGPYEQYF
many	TRBV29-1	TRBJ2-7	.	TGCAGCGTTGTACTTGGGGAGCAGTACTTC	CSVVLGEQYF
many	TRBV9	TRBJ2-7	TRBD2	TGTGCCAGCAGCGCAGGACTAGCGGGGAACTACGAGCAGTACTTC	CASSAGLAGNYEQYF
many	TRBV7-8	TRBJ2-5	.	TGTGCCAGCAGCTTTGGAACAGGGTGGGAGACCCAGTACTTC	CASSFGTGWETQYF
.	TRBV6-6	TRBJ2-5	.	TGTGCCAGCAGTGAGAGGGATCAAGAGACCCAGTACTTC	CASSERDQETQYF
.	TRBV11-1	TRBJ1-2	TRBD1	TGTGCCAGCAGCTTCCGGGACAGGGGCCCCCTCTATGGCTACACCTTC	CASSFRDRGPLYGYTF
few	TRBV7-9	TRBJ2-3	TRBD1	TGTGCCAGCAGCTCGGGACAGCTGGTAGTTTCGACAGATACGCAGTATTTT	CASSSGQLVVSTDTQYF
.	TRBV27	TRBJ2-1	.	TGTGCCAGCGGAGAGCCGACGGGGAGGTATGAGCAGTTCTTC	CASGEPTGRYEQFF
.	TRBV29-1	TRBJ2-1	.	TGCAGCGTTGAAGGTCTTGGGGCGCGCCCCTACAATGAGCAGTTCTTC	CSVEGLGARPYNEQFF
.	TRBV5-8	TRBJ1-2	.	TGTGCCAGCTCACCGGAATCCGGGGGATTCTATGGCTACACCTTC	CASSPESGGFYGYTF
many	TRBV5-8	TRBJ2-6	.	TGTGCCAGCAGCTTGCAGGTTGCTGGGGCCAACGTCCTGACTTTC	CASSLQVAGANVLTF
many	TRBV11-2	TRBJ2-5	.	TGTGCCAGCAGCTCCCCGGGGCGTTGGGAGACCCAGTACTTC	CASSSPGRWETQYF
once	TRBV15	TRBJ2-2	TRBD1	TGTGCTCGCACCGGACAGGGGTCCGACACCGGGGAGCTGTTTTTT	CARTGQGSDTGELFF
once	TRBV7-3	TRBJ2-2	.	TGTGCCAGCAGCTTTGCGGCAGGGGAGCTGTTTTTT	CASSFAAGELFF
many	TRBV29-1	TRBJ1-1	.	TGCAGCGTTGAAGATAGGATCGGGGAGGGGGCTTTCTTT	CSVEDRIGEGAFF
few	TRBV27	TRBJ2-7	TRBD2	TGTGCCAGCAGTAATTGGACTAGCGGCATCTACGAGCAGTACTTC	CASSNWTSGIYEQYF
.	TRBV29-1	TRBJ2-5	.	TGCAGCTTGGAGGCAGGGGACGGGGAGACCCAGTACTTC	CSLEAGDGETQYF
.	TRBV5-4	TRBJ1-6	.	TGTGCCAGCAGCCTTGCCACAGGGTTGGATTCACCCCTCCACTTT	CASSLATGLDSPLHF
many	TRBV7-9	TRBJ2-7	.	TGTGCCAGCAGCTTAGCGGGAGAGAAGTACGAGCAGTACTTC	CASSLAGEKYEQYF
many	TRBV10-1	TRBJ2-5	.	TGCGCCAGCAGTGAGTCGGGAAGGGGGACCCAAGAGACCCAGTACTTC	CASSESGRGTQETQYF
few	TRBV6-5	TRBJ1-4	.	TGTGCCAGCGGTCCGGCAGATAATGAAAAACTGTTTTTT	CASGPADNEKLFF
many	TRBV5-1	TRBJ1-2	.	TGCGCCAGCAGCTTGGACATCCCCTATGGCTACACCTTC	CASSLDIPYGYTF
.	TRBV4-1	TRBJ2-5	.	TGCGCCAGCAGCCAAGCAGGGCCGGCCCAAGAGACCCAGTACTTC	CASSQAGPAQETQYF
.	TRBV19	TRBJ2-3	.	TGTGCCAGTAGTATAATCCGCGGGGGCGCAGATACGCAGTATTTT	CASSIIRGGADTQYF
.	TRBV10-3	TRBJ1-5	.	TGTGCCATCAGTGAGTCGGCAGATCAAGAGACCCAGCATTTT	CAISESADQETQHF
.	TRBV7-9	TRBJ1-5	.	TGTGCCAGCAGCCCGGGGGGGACTCAGCATTTT	CASSPGGTQHF
few	TRBV27	TRBJ2-7	.	TGTGCCAGCAGTTTATCGCCCAGGGGAGCCTACGAGCAGTACTTC	CASSLSPRGAYEQYF
.	TRBV15	TRBJ2-7	.	TGTGCCACCAGCAGTTACGACGCACAGGGAACCCCCGAGCAGTACTTC	CATSSYDAQGTPEQYF
many	TRBV7-3	TRBJ2-2	.	TGTGCCAGCAGCTTACACGACAGGTCTACCGGGGAGCTGTTTTTT	CASSLHDRSTGELFF
many	TRBV7-9	TRBJ1-1	TRBD1	TGTGCCAGCAGCTTAGGAGGGGGACAGGGTGGAGCTTTCTTT	CASSLGGGQGGAFF
many	TRBV7-9	TRBJ2-5	.	TGTGCCAGCAGCCTAATGGGGGCCGGGGAGACCCAGTACTTC	CASSLMGAGETQYF
.	TRBV12-5	TRBJ2-7	.	TGTGCTAGTGGTCTACCAGACAGCCCCTACGAGCAGTACTTC	CASGLPDSPYEQYF
few	TRBV6-2/TRBV6-3	TRBJ1-1	.	TGTGCCAGCAGTTATGCAGCTGGGAGCTGGGGCAACACTGAAGCTTTCTTT	CASSYAAGSWGNTEAFF
many	TRBV5-6	TRBJ1-2	.	TGTGCCAGCAGCTTGGGGGCGTTCAACTATGGCTACACCTTC	CASSLGAFNYGYTF
.	TRBV11-2	TRBJ2-3	TRBD2	TGTGCCAGCAGCTCCCAACGGCTAGCGGTTAGCACAGATACGCAGTATTTT	CASSSQRLAVSTDTQYF
.	TRBV7-9	TRBJ1-4	.	TGTGCCAGCAGCTTCCCGACTAGCGGGGTTTGGGAAAAACTGTTTTTT	CASSFPTSGVWEKLFF
many	TRBV2	TRBJ1-4	.	TGTGCCAGCAGTCCAACGACAGAAGGGGCAACTAATGAAAAACTGTTTTTT	CASSPTTEGATNEKLFF
.	TRBV6-4	TRBJ2-7	.	TGTGCCAGCACCGACAGTTACTCTTCACAGTCCTACGAGCAGTACTTC	CASTDSYSSQSYEQYF
many	TRBV29-1	TRBJ2-2	.	TGCAGCGTTGCTGGGGACACCGGGGAGCTGTTTTTT	CSVAGDTGELFF
.	TRBV5-1	TRBJ1-1	TRBD1	TGCGCCAGCAGCGCTACAGGGGGCGGGAACACTGAAGCTTTCTTT	CASSATGGGNTEAFF
.	TRBV9	TRBJ1-2	.	TGTGCCAGCAGCGTAGAATTGGGGGGAGACTTTGGCTACACCTTC	CASSVELGGDFGYTF
.	TRBV10-3	TRBJ1-1	.	TGTGCCATCAGTGAGTGGCACAGCACTGAAGCTTTCTTT	CAISEWHSTEAFF
.	TRBV2	TRBJ2-2	TRBD2	TGTGCCAGCGTGCGGGCACCGAGCGGGGGCGGTACCGGGGAGCTGTTTTTT	CASVRAPSGGGTGELFF
many	TRBV5-1	TRBJ2-5	.	TGCGCCAGCAGCCAAAAGGAGTACCAAGAGACCCAGTACTTC	CASSQKEYQETQYF
many	TRBV9	TRBJ2-2	TRBD1	TGTGCCAGCAGCCCTTCTGGGACAGGAGGCGGGGAGCTGTTTTTT	CASSPSGTGGGELFF
few	TRBV29-1	TRBJ1-1	.	TGCAGCGCACGTCCCCCGGGGGCAAACACTGAAGCTTTCTTT	CSARPPGANTEAFF
once	TRBV28	TRBJ2-5	TRBD2	TGTGCCAGCATAAGAGCGGGAGGGCCGGTAGCCCAGTACTTC	CASIRAGGPVAQYF
.	TRBV7-2	TRBJ2-1	.	TGTGCCAGCAGCTTAGGTCCACCAGCCAATGAGCAGTTCTTC	CASSLGPPANEQFF
once	TRBV7-9	TRBJ1-4	TRBD1	TGTGCCAGCAGCCGGGGGACAGGGGGCGCGGAGGAAAAACTGTTTTTT	CASSRGTGGAEEKLFF
many	TRBV11-2	TRBJ1-1	TRBD1	TGTGCCAGCAGCCCCACGGGACAGTTGAACACTGAAGCTTTCTTT	CASSPTGQLNTEAFF
many	TRBV10-2	TRBJ1-5	.	TGCGCCAGCAGTGTTGTTCGGGGCCTCTCAAATAGCAATCAGCCCCAGCATTTT	CASSVVRGLSNSNQPQHF
once	TRBV10-3	TRBJ2-2	.	TGTGCCATCAGTGAGTCGGGGGCAGAGGAGCTGTTTTTT	CAISESGAEELFF